A selection of T cell receptor beta chains follows, all from one sample in a study of PD-L1 blockade in urothelial cancer. TCRdb keeps only in-frame clones here, not all; method: immunoSEQ multiplex PCR. The sample has about 51,000 clones; 86% are singletons. This sample comprised PBMCs, obtained around atezolizumab (anti-PD-L1) treatment. These receptors all stem from a man between 60 and 75 years old with urothelial cancer. Both conserved end residues are part of each CDR3. The D gene is left open where the match is weak. Expanded clones get a size class; other rows say once, few or many, or leave the size out.

j_call d_call clone_size v_call cdr3_nt cdr3_aa
TRBJ2-7 NA NA TRBV7-2 TGTGCCAGCAGCTTAGTCGTAGGGGCTGGCCAAGAGCAGTACTTC CASSLVVGAGQEQYF
TRBJ2-7 NA once TRBV27 TGTGCCAGCAGTTTGTCCCTAGGCTACGAGCAGTACTTC CASSLSLGYEQYF
TRBJ2-7 NA NA TRBV13 TGTGCCAGCAGCTCGCGGCATGTCTACGAGCAGTACTTC CASSSRHVYEQYF
TRBJ2-2 NA NA TRBV19 TGTGCCAGTAGTAGAGGCACCGGGGAGCTGTTTTTT CASSRGTGELFF
TRBJ1-3 NA NA TRBV5-1 TGCGCCAGCAGAGGAGGGTTGGAGATCTCTGGAAACACCATATATTTT CASRGGLEISGNTIYF
TRBJ1-2 NA NA TRBV5-1 TGCGCCAGCAGCGGCCAAGCTAACTATGGCTACACCTTC CASSGQANYGYTF
TRBJ2-7 TRBD1 NA TRBV6-5 TGTGCCAGCACCCCACACAGGGGCGAGCAGTACTTC CASTPHRGEQYF
TRBJ2-5 NA NA TRBV4-2 TGTGCCAGCAGCCAAGATAACAAAGCGCGAGAGACCCAGTACTTC CASSQDNKARETQYF
TRBJ1-5 TRBD1 NA TRBV2 TGTGCCAGCAGTCCGACAGGGGGCAATCAGCCCCAGCATTTT CASSPTGGNQPQHF
TRBJ2-3 NA NA TRBV29-1 TGCAGCGTTTCAGAGGGGGGGAACACAGATACGCAGTATTTT CSVSEGGNTDTQYF
TRBJ1-2 NA once TRBV12-2 TGTGCAAGTCGCTTAGAAGGACAGCTAGGCTACACCTTC CASRLEGQLGYTF
TRBJ2-3 TRBD1 NA TRBV7-8 TGTGCCAGCAGCTTAGCGGGGTTGACAGGGAATACGCAGTATTTT CASSLAGLTGNTQYF
TRBJ2-7 NA NA TRBV28 TGTGCCAGCAGTTCCCGGCCTGCGGCATGGTCCGAGCAGTACTTC CASSSRPAAWSEQYF
TRBJ2-7 TRBD2 NA TRBV6-1 TGTGCCAGCAGTGAAGCCACGGGCGGGGGGGCCTACGAGCAGTACTTC CASSEATGGGAYEQYF
TRBJ2-3 TRBD2 NA TRBV5-4 TGTGCCAGCAGCGGAGCGGGAGCGGGCACAGATACGCAGTATTTT CASSGAGAGTDTQYF
TRBJ2-1 TRBD1 NA TRBV7-2 TGTGCCAGCAGTCATGACAGGGGTTTCAATGAGCAGTTCTTC CASSHDRGFNEQFF
TRBJ1-2 NA NA TRBV27 TGTGCCAGCAGTTTAGGAGGGTTTGATGGCTACACCTTC CASSLGGFDGYTF
TRBJ2-7 TRBD2 once TRBV5-1 TGCGCCAGCAGCTTGGTTAGCGGGGGGGCTGACGAGCAGTACTTC CASSLVSGGADEQYF
TRBJ1-2 NA NA TRBV10-3 TGTGCCGGCATGGACAGCGACTATGGCTACACCTTC CAGMDSDYGYTF
TRBJ2-7 NA NA TRBV5-8 TGTGCCAGCAGCTTGATAGGGACTGGGGAGCAGTACTTC CASSLIGTGEQYF
TRBJ2-5 TRBD2 NA TRBV29-1 TGCAGCCATGGAGTAGCGGGAGGGGAGACCCAGTACTTC CSHGVAGGETQYF
TRBJ1-5 TRBD1 NA TRBV19 TGTGCCAGTAGTATCACCGGGACAGGGTTCAGAGGAGGCAATCAGCCCCAGCATTTT CASSITGTGFRGGNQPQHF
TRBJ2-2 TRBD1 NA TRBV11-3 TGTGCCAGCAGCACTTCACAGGGGGCGGGCACCGGGGAGCTGTTTTTT CASSTSQGAGTGELFF
TRBJ2-1 TRBD2 NA TRBV15 TGTGCCACCAGCAGAGATTTAACACTAGCGGGGACCTACAATGAGCAGTTCTTC CATSRDLTLAGTYNEQFF
TRBJ1-5 NA NA TRBV14 TGTGCCAGCAGCCATCTCCTGGGGAGACATAGCAATCAGCCCCAGCATTTT CASSHLLGRHSNQPQHF
TRBJ2-1 TRBD2 once TRBV29-1 TGCAGCGTTGGTTCGGGACTAGTGACGTACAATGAGCAGTTCTTC CSVGSGLVTYNEQFF
TRBJ1-6 TRBD1 NA TRBV30 TGTGCCTGGAGCCACGGGACAGGGGATTCACCCCTCCACTTT CAWSHGTGDSPLHF
TRBJ1-3 NA NA TRBV28 TGTGCCAGCAGTTTACAGGGTATCTCTGGAAACACCATATATTTT CASSLQGISGNTIYF
TRBJ2-3 TRBD2 NA TRBV29-1 TGCAGCGTCGCCGGGACTAGCGGGGGGCCCACAGATACGCAGTATTTT CSVAGTSGGPTDTQYF
TRBJ2-7 TRBD2 NA TRBV28 TGTGCCAGCAGCGCCACTAGCGGAGGCCACTACGAGCAGTACTTC CASSATSGGHYEQYF
TRBJ1-6 TRBD1 NA TRBV6-6 TGTGCCAGCAGTTTGATGAGGGACAGTAATAATTCACCCCTCCACTTT CASSLMRDSNNSPLHF
TRBJ1-1 TRBD1 NA TRBV30 TGTGCCTGGAGTCCAGAGCATTACAGGGGGCACACTGAAGCTTTCTTT CAWSPEHYRGHTEAFF
TRBJ1-2 NA NA TRBV19 TGTGCCAGTAGTATTCTCGGGACACTCGCTGGCTACACCTTC CASSILGTLAGYTF
TRBJ2-7 NA NA TRBV18 TGTGCCAGCTCACCCGACAGGCTCTCCTACGAGCAGTACTTC CASSPDRLSYEQYF
TRBJ1-5 TRBD1 NA TRBV19 TGTGCCAGTAGTATAGGACAGGGCGTGAGTCAGCCCCAGCATTTT CASSIGQGVSQPQHF
TRBJ2-7 NA NA TRBV28 TGTGCCAGCACGAGCGGAGGGACCGTCTACGAGCAGTACTTC CASTSGGTVYEQYF